The following is a T cell receptor beta chain sequence with its context. This sample stems from a study of T cell changes during pregnancy in multiple sclerosis. Here immunoSEQ multiplex PCR was the method, and the copy in TCRdb shows in-frame clones only, minus some. This table holds 100,000 or so clones, about 94% found once. Unmatched junction bases numbered 2, after V lost 1 base and J lost 2 bases. This CDR3 contains 15 residues. Looked up from germline, CDR1 is LNHNV and CDR2 is YYDKDF (reference sequence). This sequence originates from a female donor with multiple sclerosis, enrolled in a pregnancy study. The J gene is TRBJ2-1, the V gene TRBV15; 7 nucleotides agree with TRBD2. Sequences were derived from peripheral blood, sampled before pregnancy. CDR3: CATSRGAGPYNEQFF. DNA of the CDR3: TGTGCCACCAGCAGAGGAGCGGGACCCTACAATGAGCAGTTCTTC. Complete variable domain (other parts from reference TRBV15 and TRBJ2-1): DAMVIQNPRYQVTQFGKPVTLSCSQTLNHNVMYWYQQKSSQAPKLLFHYYDKDFNNEADTPDNFQSRRPNTSFCFLDIRSPGLGDTAMYLCATSRGAGPYNEQFFGPGTRLTVL.